These 18 T cell receptor beta chains share one sample of origin, sequenced in a study of T cell responses to AZD1222 COVID-19 vaccine. Profiled with immunoSEQ multiplex PCR; TCRdb holds only in-frame clones, not every one. Here the sample spans roughly 77,000 clones, about nine tenths being singletons. The specimen comprised peripheral blood, sampled 28 days after the second AZD1222 dose. The receptors shown here come from an adult who received the AZD1222 COVID-19 vaccine.

The chain combines TRBV6-2 or TRBV6-3 with TRBJ2-7, with D unclear. Germline values: CDR1 MNHEY, CDR2 SVGEGT. CDR3 length equals 11 residues. V was trimmed by 5 bases and J by 3 bases, leaving 5 bases between them. In nucleotides, the CDR3 is TGTGCCAGCAGTAACAGCTACGAGCAGTACTTC. This sequence encodes CASSNSYEQYF.

The chain joins TRBV11-3 to TRBJ1-1, with TRBD1 as a possible D gene (5 bases). The CDR3 extends over 14 amino acids. Trimming cost V 5 bases and J 5 bases, with 15 bases left between them. CDR1 is SGHNT and CDR2 is YENEEA in the germline V gene. CDR3: CASSKGRRGTEAFF. In DNA form, the CDR3 reads TGTGCCAGCAGCAAGGGACGTCGGGGGACTGAAGCTTTCTTT.

V gene TRBV3-1 (or the pseudogene TRBV3-2) combines with J gene TRBJ1-4; D may be TRBD1 (6 bases). With 2 bases removed from V and 8 bases from J, the gap between germline ends came to 15 bases. Germline V lookup: CDR1 LGHDT, CDR2 YNNKEL (reference sequence). The CDR3 totals 15 residues. The CDR3 sequence: CASSQYEGEGEKLFF. The DNA for the CDR3 is TGTGCCAGCAGCCAATATGAGGGGGAGGGCGAAAAACTGTTTTTT.

The chain uses TRBV11-3 and TRBJ2-1; a possible D gene is TRBD2 (5 bases). CDR3 length: 14 amino acids. With 1 base removed from V and 5 bases from J, the gap between germline ends came to 9 bases. Looked up from germline, CDR1 is SGHNT and CDR2 is YENEEA. CDR3 in amino acids: CASSLGGSDNEQFF. As DNA, the CDR3 is TGTGCCAGCAGCTTAGGTGGGAGTGACAATGAGCAGTTCTTC.

The CDR3 sequence is CASSYKRMNTEAFF. CDR3 nucleotides: TGTGCCAGCAGTTACAAGCGGATGAACACTGAAGCTTTCTTT. The chain couples TRBV6-5 to TRBJ1-1; D remains unclear. There are 14 residues in the CDR3. The V end lost 2 bases, the J end lost 0 bases, and 7 bases lay between the germline ends. CDR1 and CDR2 (germline): MNHEY, SVGAGI.

This clone was counted once. The chain joins TRBV6-5 to TRBJ1-6; a possible D gene is TRBD1 (5 bases). The CDR3 sequence is 15 residues long. Trimming left V 10 bases short and J 3 bases short, with 16 bases between. Germline V lookup: CDR1 MNHEY, CDR2 SVGAGI. CDR3 sequence reads: CAKPGRVVYNSPLHF. The CDR3 DNA reads as TGTGCCAAACCGGGACGAGTGGTCTATAATTCACCCCTCCACTTT.

V and J are TRBV9 and TRBJ1-1; no clear D gene. The V gene's germline CDR1 is SGDLS and CDR2 YYNGEE. The CDR3 has 8 residues. Here the CDR3 reads CVRTRAFF. The CDR3 DNA reads as TGTGTCCGAACGAGGGCTTTCTTT.

This chain connects TRBV30 to TRBJ2-7, with D hard to call. Trimming removed 4 bases at V and 7 bases at J, with 20 bases between. The CDR3 spans 14 residues. CDR1 is GTSNPN, CDR2 SVGIG, per germline (reference sequence). CDR3 protein: CAWILGRNRGEQYF. In DNA, the CDR3 is TGTGCCTGGATACTCGGACGGAACCGCGGTGAGCAGTACTTC.

The chain employs TRBV7-6 and TRBJ2-7, with TRBD2 identical over 15 bases. CDR3 length equals 16 residues. Germline V gives CDR1 SGHVS, CDR2 FNYEAQ. The junction had 6 bases not matched to a gene; V was cut back by 3 bases and J by 6 bases. The CDR3 loop is CASSFELGLAGGEQYF. CDR3 in DNA: TGTGCCAGCAGCTTCGAATTGGGACTAGCGGGGGGCGAGCAGTACTTC.

The chain is built from TRBV5-8 and TRBJ2-2; D is unresolved. The germline V gene encodes CDR1 SGHTS and CDR2 YDEGEE. The CDR3 has 16 amino acids. V was pared by 4 bases and J by 1 base, with 14 bases between. The CDR3 spells CASSARRLLNTGELFF. CDR3 bases: TGTGCCAGCAGCGCCCGACGACTTTTGAACACCGGGGAGCTGTTTTTT.

The J gene is TRBJ2-7, the V gene TRBV30; D is perhaps TRBD2 (6 bases). The CDR3 has 13 amino acids. V lost 4 bases, J lost 6 bases, and 16 bases lay in between. The germline CDR1 and CDR2 sequences are GTSNPN and SVGIG (reference sequence). Here the CDR3 reads CAWNPGVVSEQYF. The CDR3 DNA reads as TGTGCCTGGAACCCGGGAGTCGTTAGCGAGCAGTACTTC.

This chain joins TRBV18 and TRBJ2-3; D is ambiguous. CDR3 length equals 14 residues. CDR1 and CDR2 from the germline V gene are KGHSH and LQKENI. V lost 6 bases and J 3 bases, leaving 13 bases between the germline ends. CDR3 nucleotides: TGTGCCAGCTCTCCGACCGCCTCAACAGATACGCAGTATTTT. Encoded protein: CASSPTASTDTQYF.

This chain connects TRBV5-6 to TRBJ1-1; D is unresolved. Trimming took off 5 bases at V and 6 bases at J, with 23 bases between the two ends. The CDR3 contains 16 residues. Germline V lookup: CDR1 SGHDT, CDR2 YYEEEE. The CDR3, as DNA: TGTGCCAGCAGTTCTTCAGTCTGGGCCGGGTTTGCTGAAGCTTTCTTT. As protein: CASSSSVWAGFAEAFF.

The chain uses TRBV7-9 and TRBJ2-2; D may be TRBD1 (6 bases). Germline CDR1 and CDR2: SEHNR and FQNEAQ (reference sequence). Deletions cut 2 bases from V and 3 bases from J, with 10 bases between. The CDR3 is 15 amino acids. The CDR3 is CASSLRDIHTGELFF. The CDR3 DNA sequence: TGTGCCAGCAGCTTACGGGACATCCACACCGGGGAGCTGTTTTTT.

The chain couples TRBV3-1 (or the pseudogene TRBV3-2) to TRBJ2-1; 10 bases are a match to TRBD2. Germline V lookup: CDR1 LGHDT, CDR2 YNNKEL (reference sequence). This CDR3 spans 15 amino acids. J gave up 4 bases and V 4 bases, and 4 bases lay outside the gene matches. The CDR3 here is CASSLDSGRYNEQFF. DNA of the CDR3: TGTGCCAGCAGCCTAGATAGCGGGAGGTACAATGAGCAGTTCTTC.

This clone was recorded once. V and J are TRBV6-5 and TRBJ2-5, with D uncertain. Germline V lookup: CDR1 MNHEY, CDR2 SVGAGI. CDR3 length: 13 residues. V lost 5 bases to trimming and J lost 0 bases, with 7 bases between them. CDR3 sequence reads: CASSRRDQETQYF. In nucleotides, the CDR3 is TGTGCCAGCAGTCGACGGGACCAAGAGACCCAGTACTTC.

The V gene is TRBV29-1, the J gene TRBJ2-7, with a tentative D call TRBD2 (6 bases). V was trimmed by 6 bases and J by 5 bases, leaving 20 bases between them. Germline loops: CDR1 SQVTM, CDR2 ANQGSEA. This CDR3 contains 14 residues. In nucleotides, the CDR3 is TGCAGCGTCAAAAGTTCGGCGGGACGCAACGAGCAGTACTTC. It specifies CSVKSSAGRNEQYF.

The chain employs TRBV7-8 and TRBJ1-1; D might be TRBD1 (6 bases). CDR3 length: 15 residues. V dropped 4 bases and J dropped 0 bases, with 12 bases sitting between them. The germline V gene encodes CDR1 SGHVS and CDR2 FQNEAQ. CDR3 sequence: CASSSSTGLNTEAFF. The CDR3 DNA sequence: TGTGCCAGCAGCTCCTCGACAGGTTTGAACACTGAAGCTTTCTTT.